The rows below give T cell receptor beta chains drawn from one sample of a study of T cell clones after liver transplantation. Libraries were prepared by immunoSEQ multiplex PCR; TCRdb keeps only in-frame clonotypes and omits some of them. The sample has around 76,000 clones, under 90% seen once. Specimen: CD4+ T cells from blood, collected 12 months after liver transplant. The receptor set was obtained from a human patient who received a liver transplant. Some T cells may arise from the graft donor. The CDR3 runs from the conserved cysteine through the conserved F or W. The D gene is left open where the match is weak.

TRBJ1-2,TRBV29-1,15,-,CSVEDQRGLNYGYTF,TGCAGCGTTGAAGATCAGAGAGGCCTTAACTATGGCTACACCTTC
TRBJ2-1,TRBV2,16,TRBD2,CASTRLAGERGNEQFF,TGTGCCAGCACCAGACTAGCGGGAGAGAGGGGGAATGAGCAGTTCTTC
TRBJ2-7,TRBV7-2,17,TRBD2,CASSLAGGTSVSYEQYF,TGTGCCAGCAGCTTAGCGGGAGGGACTAGCGTCTCCTACGAGCAGTACTTC
TRBJ2-3,TRBV11-1,13,-,CASSASPTDTQYF,TGTGCCAGCAGCGCCAGCCCAACAGATACGCAGTATTTT
TRBJ2-2,TRBV5-8,16,-,CASSLWDHRYAGELFF,TGTGCCAGCAGCTTGTGGGACCACCGCTATGCCGGGGAGCTGTTTTTT
TRBJ2-7,TRBV7-9,16,TRBD1,CASSRNLGTGIYEQYF,TGTGCCAGCAGCCGAAACCTAGGGACAGGAATCTACGAGCAGTACTTC
TRBJ2-1,TRBV5-1,14,TRBD1,CASSLNTGGNEQFF,TGCGCCAGCAGCTTGAACACAGGGGGCAATGAGCAGTTCTTC
TRBJ1-2,TRBV28,13,TRBD1,CASSLGTGYGYTF,TGTGCCAGCAGTTTGGGGACAGGGTATGGCTACACCTTC
TRBJ1-5,TRBV18,14,-,CASSPQEGNQPQHF,TGTGCCAGCTCGCCGCAGGAGGGGAATCAGCCCCAGCATTTT
TRBJ1-1,TRBV18,12,TRBD1,CASSTGQGEAFF,TGTGCCAGCTCAACCGGACAGGGTGAAGCTTTCTTT